A single sample is the source of the 19 T cell receptor beta chains below, sequenced in a study of blood T cell repertoires in COVID-19. Repertoires were generated with immunoSEQ multiplex PCR, while TCRdb's copy carries only in-frame clones and drops some. The sample lists 75,000 to 100,000 clones, roughly 80% occurring once. Sample: peripheral blood. The receptors originated from a woman older than 75 with acute or convalescent COVID-19.

This clone occurred a few times. The chain employs TRBV28 and TRBJ1-2; possible D gene TRBD1, 5 bases. V was cut by 5 bases and J by 1 base, with 20 bases left in between. The germline V gene encodes CDR1 MDHEN and CDR2 SYDVKM. This CDR3 contains 17 residues. The CDR3 coding sequence is TGTGCCAGCAGTACAATCCGGAAGACAGTGATTAACTATGGCTACACCTTC. Protein product: CASSTIRKTVINYGYTF.

The chain combines TRBV7-9 with TRBJ2-5, with TRBD2 matching 8 bases. The CDR3 covers 15 residues. With 1 base clipped from V and 3 bases from J, the junction kept 4 bases outside the gene matches. Germline values: CDR1 SEHNR, CDR2 FQNEAQ (reference sequence). CDR3 DNA: TGTGCCAGCAGCTTAGGGACTAGCCCCAAAGAGACCCAGTACTTC. As protein: CASSLGTSPKETQYF.

V is TRBV5-4 and J is TRBJ2-5; TRBD2 might be the D (6 bases). Trimming left V 2 bases short and J 4 bases short, with 9 bases between. CDR1 SGHNT and CDR2 YYREEE come from the germline V gene (reference sequence). The CDR3 sequence is 13 residues long. Written as DNA, the CDR3 is TGTGCCAGCAGCTTAATGGGGGGAGAGACCCAGTACTTC. It encodes CASSLMGGETQYF.

The chain joins TRBV7-6 to TRBJ2-3, with D tentatively TRBD2 (5 bases). The CDR3 runs to 15 residues. Per the germline V gene, CDR1 is SGHVS and CDR2 is FNYEAQ. V lost 5 bases and J 1 base, leaving 13 bases between the germline ends. CDR3 residues: CASSPEDWGTDTQYF. DNA for the CDR3: TGTGCCAGCAGCCCCGAGGACTGGGGCACAGATACGCAGTATTTT.

The chain uses TRBV11-3 and TRBJ1-2; 7 bases match TRBD1. Trimming at V came to 4 bases and at J to 3 bases, leaving 8 bases not matched to a gene. CDR1 and CDR2 from the germline V gene are SGHNT and YENEEA. CDR3 length equals 15 residues. The DNA for the CDR3 is TGTGCCAGCAGCTACCGGGACAGTGGGGACTATGGCTACACCTTC. It yields the protein CASSYRDSGDYGYTF.

The V and J genes are TRBV6-1 and TRBJ2-6; tentatively, D is TRBD1 (5 bases). Germline V gene sequence: CDR1 MNHNS, CDR2 SASEGT. The length of the CDR3 is 17 residues. Trimming shortened V by 1 base and J by 0 bases, and 10 bases separated the two germline ends. This CDR3 is CASSEEFGASGANVLTF. CDR3 DNA sequence: TGTGCCAGCAGTGAAGAGTTTGGGGCCTCTGGGGCCAACGTCCTGACTTTC.

The chain recombines TRBV7-2 with TRBJ1-1; possibly TRBD1 for D (6 bases). CDR1 and CDR2 from the germline V gene are SGHTA and FQGNSA. This CDR3 contains 14 residues. The germline V and J ends were trimmed by 5 bases and 5 bases, with 15 bases remaining between them. The CDR3: CASSPLQGRTEAFF. The CDR3, as DNA: TGTGCCAGCAGCCCCTTACAGGGAAGGACTGAAGCTTTCTTT.

This clone was detected only a few times. The chain combines TRBV19 with TRBJ2-6; D remains ambiguous. Between the trimmed V and J ends, which lost 6 bases and 0 bases, there was a span of 12 bases. There are 16 residues in the CDR3. Germline assignment: CDR1 LNHDA and CDR2 SQIVND (reference sequence). CDR3 residues: CASSTALISGANVLTF. The CDR3 DNA reads as TGTGCCAGTAGCACAGCCCTGATCTCTGGGGCCAACGTCCTGACTTTC. The full variable domain, its missing parts supplied by reference TRBV19 and TRBJ2-6, is DGGITQSPKYLFRKEGQNVTLSCEQNLNHDAMYWYRQDPGQGLRLIYYSQIVNDFQKGDIAEGYSVSREKKESFPLTVTSAQKNPTAFYLCASSTALISGANVLTFGAGSRLTVL.

This sequence joins TRBV28 and TRBJ1-6; unclear D gene. The germline V gene has CDR1 MDHEN and CDR2 SYDVKM. The CDR3 extends over 15 amino acids. The ends were cut back, 4 bases at V and 5 bases at J, with 12 bases in the middle. CDR3 loop: CASSSPEGHNSPLHF. CDR3 bases: TGTGCCAGCAGTTCCCCGGAGGGTCATAATTCACCCCTCCACTTT. The whole variable domain, remainder taken from reference TRBV28 and TRBJ1-6, is DVKVTQSSRYLVKRTGEKVFLECVQDMDHENMFWYRQDPGLGLRLIYFSYDVKMKEKGDIPEGYSVSREKKERFSLILESASTNQTSMYLCASSSPEGHNSPLHFGNGTRLTVT.

V is TRBV6-2 or TRBV6-3 and J is TRBJ2-3; TRBD2 matches 14 bases. The J segment lost 0 bases and the V segment lost 0 bases, leaving 5 bases of the junction unmatched. Germline CDR1 is MNHEY and CDR2 is SVGEGT. This CDR3 is built from 19 residues. The CDR3 DNA sequence: TGTGCCAGCAGTTACTCCGGGACTAGCGGGGGCCCTAGCACAGATACGCAGTATTTT. It translates to CASSYSGTSGGPSTDTQYF.

The chain carries TRBV28 and TRBJ2-2, with a possible D match to TRBD2 (5 bases). The germline V gene has CDR1 MDHEN and CDR2 SYDVKM. The CDR3 has 14 residues. Trimming removed 2 bases from V and 4 bases from J, with 8 bases in between. CDR3 loop: CASSLRGSTGELFF. CDR3 in DNA: TGTGCCAGCAGTTTACGGGGTAGCACCGGGGAGCTGTTTTTT.

V usage is TRBV3-1 (or the pseudogene TRBV3-2) and J usage is TRBJ2-7; 8 bases agree with TRBD1. V lost 2 bases, J lost 6 bases, and 3 bases stayed unmatched. Germline lookup yields CDR1 LGHDT and CDR2 YNNKEL (reference sequence). CDR3 length equals 13 residues. The CDR3 here is CASSQTDRGEQYV. CDR3 sequence (DNA): TGTGCCAGCAGCCAAACCGACAGGGGCGAGCAGTACGTC.

This clone was seen more than once but under ten times. The rearrangement uses TRBV19 and TRBJ2-7, with D perhaps matching TRBD1 (5 bases). CDR3 size: 13 residues. Germline CDR1 LNHDA, CDR2 SQIVND (reference sequence). V lost 5 bases, J lost 5 bases, and 13 bases lay in between. The CDR3 coding sequence is TGTGCCAGTAGTGTCACAGGTTTCAACGAGCAGTACTTC. As protein: CASSVTGFNEQYF.

This clone is a singleton in its sample. This chain connects TRBV7-3 to TRBJ2-5, with 11 bases identical to TRBD2. Germline lookup yields CDR1 SGHTA and CDR2 FQGTGA. This CDR3 has 13 residues. Trimming cost V 5 bases and J 10 bases; bases outside gene matches: 6. The CDR3 loop reads CASSETSGGVQYF. CDR3 nucleotide sequence: TGTGCCAGCAGCGAAACTAGCGGGGGTGTCCAGTACTTC. Full variable domain (outside the CDR3, taken from reference TRBV7-3 and TRBJ2-5): GAGVSQTPSNKVTEKGKYVELRCDPISGHTALYWYRQSLGQGPEFLIYFQGTGAADDSGLPNDRFFAVRPEGSVSTLKIQRTERGDSAVYLCASSETSGGVQYFGPGTRLLVL.

This sequence joins TRBV28 and TRBJ1-5; D might be TRBD1 (5 bases). The V gene lost 6 bases and the J gene lost 6 bases, with 21 bases spanning the gap. CDR3 length: 16 residues. Germline V gives CDR1 MDHEN, CDR2 SYDVKM. In nucleotides, the CDR3 is TGTGCCAGCAGCCGGGGTGGAGGGGAGCCCCGTCAGCCCCAGCATTTT. This encodes CASSRGGGEPRQPQHF.

The chain joins TRBV18 to TRBJ1-6; TRBD1 might be the D (5 bases). The CDR3 contains 15 residues. Germline V gene data show CDR1 as KGHSH and CDR2 as LQKENI. Trimming shortened V by 3 bases and J by 7 bases, and 13 bases separated the two germline ends. DNA for the CDR3: TGTGCCAGCTCACCCTCTGGGGGGGGGAATTCACCCCTCCACTTT. It is translated as CASSPSGGGNSPLHF.

This rearrangement joins TRBV30 to TRBJ2-5; a possible D gene is TRBD1 (6 bases). V dropped 2 bases and J dropped 4 bases, with 11 bases sitting between them. The CDR3 totals 13 residues. CDR1 and CDR2 from the germline V gene are GTSNPN and SVGIG (reference sequence). The CDR3 here is CAWSPKTGETQYF. CDR3 DNA: TGTGCCTGGAGTCCGAAGACAGGAGAGACCCAGTACTTC.

The chain employs TRBV19 and TRBJ1-2, with 7 positions matching TRBD1. The CDR3 runs to 12 residues. V trimming: 7 bases; J trimming: 4 bases; junction bases outside the gene matches: 3. Germline V gives CDR1 LNHDA, CDR2 SQIVND (reference sequence). CDR3 region: CASTQGVYGYTF. The CDR3 region has the DNA TGTGCCAGTACCCAGGGGGTCTATGGCTACACCTTC.

V and J are TRBV7-6 and TRBJ1-1; 7 bases align to TRBD1. CDR3 size: 17 residues. In germline, CDR1 is SGHVS, CDR2 FNYEAQ. After removal of 0 bases from V and 1 base from J, the junction contained 8 bases not matched to a gene. The DNA of the CDR3 is TGTGCCAGCAGCTTAGCCGAAACGGGACAGCCGAACACTGAAGCTTTCTTT. Amino acid sequence: CASSLAETGQPNTEAFF.